Shown below are 7 T cell receptor beta chains from a single sample sequenced in a study of control samples from healthy donors and cancer patients. Some clones are missing from TCRdb's copy, which holds only in-frame ones; the method was immunoSEQ multiplex PCR. The data hold about 120,000 clones, with roughly 87% observed a single time. The sequencing sample was made of blood. The origin of the receptors is a man aged 18 to 30 in good health.

The chain employs TRBV3-1 (or the pseudogene TRBV3-2) and TRBJ2-7, with 8 bases aligning to TRBD2. The germline V gene has CDR1 LGHDT and CDR2 YNNKEL (reference sequence). V gave up 4 bases and J gave up 5 bases; unmatched junction bases: 13. The CDR3 is 16 residues long. This chain's CDR3 is CASSLSVSGSLDEQYF. DNA for the CDR3: TGTGCCAGCAGCCTAAGCGTAAGCGGGAGCCTGGACGAGCAGTACTTC.

The chain couples TRBV27 to TRBJ2-3; 7 bases are a match to TRBD1. Germline V lookup: CDR1 MNHEY, CDR2 SMNVEV (reference sequence). The CDR3 contains 13 residues. With V trimmed by 4 bases and J by 3 bases, 1 base remained unmatched. CDR3 protein: CASSSDRTDTQYF. The DNA of the CDR3 is TGTGCCAGCAGTTCGGACAGGACAGATACGCAGTATTTT.

The gene calls are TRBV29-1 and TRBJ1-2; D perhaps matches TRBD1 (5 bases). Trimming removed 6 bases from V and 5 bases from J, with 22 bases in between. This CDR3 has 15 amino acids. Per the germline V gene, CDR1 is SQVTM and CDR2 is ANQGSEA. Here the CDR3 reads CSVLGPVTDPYGYTF. The CDR3 DNA reads as TGCAGCGTGCTCGGACCAGTGACAGATCCGTATGGCTACACCTTC.

The genes are TRBV21-1 and TRBJ2-1; whether TRBD2, the table's D call, matches the DNA was not checked. TRBV21-1 is annotated as a pseudogene. The CDR3 is 17 residues long. The CDR3 region is CASSTTYSGREHNEQFF. CDR3 nucleotide sequence: TGTGCCAGCAGCACCACCTATAGCGGGAGGGAACACAATGAGCAGTTCTTC.

The chain uses TRBV5-4 and TRBJ2-1, with 7 bases aligning to TRBD2. This CDR3 spans 13 amino acids. V was clipped by 3 bases and J by 10 bases; unmatched bases: 7. Germline values: CDR1 SGHNT, CDR2 YYREEE (reference sequence). For the CDR3, the DNA is TGTGCCAGCAGCTGGACTAGTCAATACGAGCAGTTCTTC. Residues: CASSWTSQYEQFF.

The chain uses TRBV10-2 and TRBJ2-3, with D uncertain. V lost 3 bases, J lost 9 bases, and 10 bases lay in between. This CDR3 spans 12 amino acids. Germline V gene data show CDR1 as WSHSY and CDR2 as SAAADI. The CDR3 sequence: CASSESAPTQYF. The CDR3 coding sequence is TGCGCCAGCAGTGAATCGGCCCCCACGCAGTATTTT.

For the CDR3, the DNA is TGCGCCAGCAGGGCTAGCGGGACAGTCTTAGACGAGCAGTACTTC. Its protein is CASRASGTVLDEQYF. The chain carries TRBV5-1 and TRBJ2-7; 9 nucleotides line up with TRBD2. The V segment lost 5 bases and the J segment 5 bases; nucleotides outside the gene matches: 11. The CDR3 is 15 residues long. Looked up from germline, CDR1 is SGHRS and CDR2 is YFSETQ.